The TCR beta chain described here comes from a study of CD8+ T cells in alopecia areata. With 0 bases removed from V and 8 bases from J, the gap between germline ends came to 16 bases. Germline CDR1 is SGHRS and CDR2 is YFSETQ. The CDR3 contains 15 residues. Findings of the study overall: Persistence in scalp and blood during tofacitinib was observed for many expanded lesional clones.

On this clone itself: What it binds is not known.

Documented treatment: oral pan-JAK inhibitor, 5-10 mg twice daily. Sequencing relied on a cDNA template that was reverse transcribed from extracted RNA. Assay: immunoSEQ multiplex PCR; the TCRdb copy retains only in-frame clones and omits some. Among roughly 210,000 clones listed, around 43% were seen once. The chain employs TRBV5-1 and TRBJ2-3; either TRBD1 or TRBD2 may fit D (5 bases each). The TCR sequence derives from a human donor with alopecia areata. The sample was CD4+ T cells sorted from blood, taken between weeks 36 and 40, from a patient treated with tofacitinib. The CDR3 loop reads CASSLGDLTAATQYF. The DNA of the CDR3 is TGCGCCAGCAGCTTGGGGGACCTAACAGCGGCTACGCAGTATTTT.